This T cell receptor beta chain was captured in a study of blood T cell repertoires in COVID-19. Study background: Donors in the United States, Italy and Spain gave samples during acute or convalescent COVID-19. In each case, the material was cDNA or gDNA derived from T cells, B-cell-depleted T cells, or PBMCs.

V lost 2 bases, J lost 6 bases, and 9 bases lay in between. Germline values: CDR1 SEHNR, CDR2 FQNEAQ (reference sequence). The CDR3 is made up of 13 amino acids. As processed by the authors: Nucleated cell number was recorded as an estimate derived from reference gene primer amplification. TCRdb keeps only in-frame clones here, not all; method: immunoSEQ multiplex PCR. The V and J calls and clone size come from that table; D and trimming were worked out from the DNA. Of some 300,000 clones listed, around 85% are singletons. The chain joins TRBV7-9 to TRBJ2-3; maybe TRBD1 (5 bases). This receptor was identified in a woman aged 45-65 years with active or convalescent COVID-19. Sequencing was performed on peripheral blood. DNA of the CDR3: TGTGCCAGCAGCTTACAGGGTCGGGATACGCAGTATTTT. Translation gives CASSLQGRDTQYF.